This T cell receptor beta chain originates from a study of early stage breast cancer tumors. Findings and limits, study-wide: Compared with adjacent normal breast tissue, tumors showed around 2.7-fold greater T cell density and higher clonality.

Repertoires were generated with immunoSEQ multiplex PCR, while TCRdb's copy carries only in-frame clones and drops some. Counted here are 25,000 to 35,000 clones, roughly three fifths occurring once; the ten biggest clones make up 8.5%. With respect to this clone: Its antigen is unidentified.

Tumor samples used roughly 17-55 mg of diced tissue. Germline V gives CDR1 LNHDA, CDR2 SQIVND (reference sequence). Between the trimmed V and J ends, which lost 7 bases and 6 bases, there was a span of 8 bases. The CDR3 runs to 11 residues. This sequence was found in a person aged 45 to 59 with breast cancer. Sequenced: breast tumor tissue. This chain joins TRBV19 and TRBJ2-3; D is undetermined. The CDR3 reads CASKNSDTQYF. CDR3 DNA: TGTGCCAGTAAAAATTCGGATACGCAGTATTTT.